A selection of T cell receptor beta chains follows, all from one sample in a study of cytomegalovirus exposure and HLA in healthy donors. Some clones are missing from TCRdb's copy, which holds only in-frame ones; the method was immunoSEQ multiplex PCR. The table has around 120,000 clones, about 78% seen once. Material for sequencing was PBMCs. These receptors were taken from a woman aged 35 to 49 in good health and CMV-seropositive. CDR3s include the opening cysteine and the closing phenylalanine or tryptophan. A D gene is named only where the DNA matches it firmly. Where a row states a size, it is once, few, many or the class of an expanded clone; other rows omit it.

J gene: TRBJ1-5; clone size: NA; D gene: NA; V gene: TRBV6-5; CDR3 protein: CASRRSPGVGGAQHF; CDR3 DNA: TGTGCCAGCAGACGATCCCCGGGGGTAGGGGGGGCCCAGCATTTT
J gene: TRBJ2-1; clone size: NA; D gene: TRBD1; V gene: TRBV6-5; CDR3 protein: CASKIRGHGTEQFF; CDR3 DNA: TGTGCCAGCAAAATCAGGGGGCATGGTACTGAGCAGTTCTTC
J gene: TRBJ1-5; clone size: NA; D gene: NA; V gene: TRBV9; CDR3 protein: CASSAEGYPNQPQHF; CDR3 DNA: TGTGCCAGCAGCGCTGAGGGTTACCCCAATCAGCCCCAGCATTTT
J gene: TRBJ1-1; clone size: few; D gene: NA; V gene: TRBV2; CDR3 protein: CASSLLTEAFF; CDR3 DNA: TGTGCCAGCAGTCTTCTCACTGAAGCTTTCTTT
J gene: TRBJ1-4; clone size: NA; D gene: TRBD1; V gene: TRBV4-3; CDR3 protein: CASSLTGGGNEKLFF; CDR3 DNA: TGCGCCAGCAGCCTCACAGGGGGCGGTAATGAAAAACTGTTTTTT
J gene: TRBJ2-4; clone size: NA; D gene: NA; V gene: TRBV5-1; CDR3 protein: CASSLATGPKNIQYF; CDR3 DNA: TGCGCCAGCAGCTTGGCAACAGGGCCCAAAAACATTCAGTACTTC
J gene: TRBJ2-5; clone size: NA; D gene: TRBD2; V gene: TRBV5-6; CDR3 protein: CASSLVGDSGGRAQYF; CDR3 DNA: TGTGCCAGCAGCTTGGTCGGGGATAGCGGGGGGAGGGCCCAGTACTTC
J gene: TRBJ1-1; clone size: NA; D gene: NA; V gene: TRBV20-1; CDR3 protein: CSARQAYEAFF; CDR3 DNA: TGCAGTGCTAGACAGGCCTATGAAGCTTTCTTT
J gene: TRBJ1-1; clone size: NA; D gene: NA; V gene: TRBV13; CDR3 protein: CASSLTGDMNTEAFF; CDR3 DNA: TGTGCCAGCAGCTTAACCGGGGACATGAACACTGAAGCTTTCTTT
J gene: TRBJ1-1; clone size: once; D gene: NA; V gene: TRBV7-7; CDR3 protein: CASSLQEDTEAFF; CDR3 DNA: TGTGCTAGCAGCTTACAGGAGGACACTGAAGCTTTCTTT
J gene: TRBJ1-6; clone size: NA; D gene: TRBD1; V gene: TRBV4-3; CDR3 protein: CASSQGQGEDNSPLHF; CDR3 DNA: TGCGCCAGCAGCCAAGGACAGGGGGAGGATAATTCACCCCTCCACTTT
J gene: TRBJ1-4; clone size: NA; D gene: NA; V gene: TRBV6-5; CDR3 protein: CASSWEGTSTNEKLFF; CDR3 DNA: TGTGCCAGCAGTTGGGAGGGTACCTCAACTAATGAAAAACTGTTTTTT
J gene: TRBJ2-2; clone size: NA; D gene: NA; V gene: TRBV18; CDR3 protein: CASSPRQRATTGELFF; CDR3 DNA: TGTGCCAGCTCACCACGGCAGCGGGCTACGACCGGGGAGCTGTTTTTT
J gene: TRBJ1-2; clone size: NA; D gene: TRBD1; V gene: TRBV19; CDR3 protein: CASSIVFGDSNYGYTF; CDR3 DNA: TGTGCCAGTAGTATAGTGTTCGGGGACAGCAACTATGGCTACACCTTC
J gene: TRBJ1-1; clone size: NA; D gene: NA; V gene: TRBV7-2; CDR3 protein: CASSLARGPAFF; CDR3 DNA: TGTGCCAGCAGCTTAGCGCGGGGCCCCGCTTTCTTT
J gene: TRBJ2-1; clone size: NA; D gene: TRBD2; V gene: TRBV4-3; CDR3 protein: CASSRSHIAGGLDEQFF; CDR3 DNA: TGCGCCAGCAGCCGAAGTCATATAGCGGGGGGGCTGGATGAGCAGTTCTTC
J gene: TRBJ2-5; clone size: NA; D gene: TRBD1; V gene: TRBV4-3; CDR3 protein: CASGQEGQATTNQETQYF; CDR3 DNA: TGCGCCAGCGGCCAAGAAGGACAGGCCACCACGAACCAAGAGACCCAGTACTTC
J gene: TRBJ1-1; clone size: few; D gene: NA; V gene: TRBV5-1; CDR3 protein: CASSLGPGNTEAFF; CDR3 DNA: TGCGCCAGCAGCTTGGGGCCGGGGAACACTGAAGCTTTCTTT
J gene: TRBJ2-1; clone size: NA; D gene: TRBD2; V gene: TRBV7-8; CDR3 protein: CASSEAGTSGINEQFF; CDR3 DNA: TGTGCCAGCAGCGAAGCCGGGACTAGCGGTATCAATGAGCAGTTCTTC
J gene: TRBJ1-2; clone size: NA; D gene: NA; V gene: TRBV11-3; CDR3 protein: CASSLGPAGDGYTF; CDR3 DNA: TGTGCCAGCAGCTTAGGTCCGGCAGGGGATGGCTACACCTTC
J gene: TRBJ1-1; clone size: NA; D gene: TRBD1; V gene: TRBV5-4; CDR3 protein: CASTLTGVTEAFF; CDR3 DNA: TGTGCCAGCACCCTTACAGGGGTCACTGAAGCTTTCTTT
J gene: TRBJ2-5; clone size: few; D gene: TRBD1; V gene: TRBV2; CDR3 protein: CASRGQDPNQETQYF; CDR3 DNA: TGTGCCAGCAGGGGACAGGACCCGAACCAAGAGACCCAGTACTTC
J gene: TRBJ2-5; clone size: NA; D gene: NA; V gene: TRBV7-2; CDR3 protein: CASSFGSYQETQYF; CDR3 DNA: TGTGCCAGCAGCTTTGGGAGCTACCAAGAGACCCAGTACTTC
J gene: TRBJ2-1; clone size: NA; D gene: NA; V gene: TRBV7-9; CDR3 protein: CASSSLTSYNEQFF; CDR3 DNA: TGTGCCAGCAGCTCCCTGACAAGCTACAATGAGCAGTTCTTC
J gene: TRBJ1-2; clone size: NA; D gene: NA; V gene: TRBV4-3; CDR3 protein: CASSQNGPGWGLGYGYTF; CDR3 DNA: TGCGCCAGCAGCCAAAATGGGCCGGGGTGGGGACTGGGCTATGGCTACACCTTC
J gene: TRBJ2-5; clone size: NA; D gene: NA; V gene: TRBV6-1; CDR3 protein: CASNEGGARETQYF; CDR3 DNA: TGTGCCAGCAACGAGGGGGGGGCTCGAGAGACCCAGTACTTC
J gene: TRBJ2-1; clone size: few; D gene: TRBD1; V gene: TRBV6-6; CDR3 protein: CASSSGQLSSYNEQFF; CDR3 DNA: TGTGCCAGCAGTTCGGGACAGCTGAGCTCCTACAATGAGCAGTTCTTC
J gene: TRBJ1-2; clone size: few; D gene: NA; V gene: TRBV7-2; CDR3 protein: CASSNPGNGGYTF; CDR3 DNA: TGTGCCAGCAGCAACCCAGGAAACGGAGGCTACACCTTC
J gene: TRBJ2-3; clone size: NA; D gene: TRBD2; V gene: TRBV2; CDR3 protein: CAIQTSGSTDTQYF; CDR3 DNA: TGTGCCATTCAAACTAGCGGGAGCACAGATACGCAGTATTTT
J gene: TRBJ1-1; clone size: NA; D gene: TRBD1; V gene: TRBV5-1; CDR3 protein: CASSLVGQGNTEAFF; CDR3 DNA: TGCGCCAGCAGCTTGGTAGGACAGGGGAACACTGAAGCTTTCTTT
J gene: TRBJ1-2; clone size: NA; D gene: TRBD1; V gene: TRBV7-9; CDR3 protein: CASSLGGQGALVDGYTF; CDR3 DNA: TGTGCCAGCAGCTTGGGGGGACAGGGGGCATTGGTGGATGGCTACACCTTC
J gene: TRBJ1-1; clone size: NA; D gene: TRBD1; V gene: TRBV7-3; CDR3 protein: CASSSDRMNTEAFF; CDR3 DNA: TGTGCCAGCAGCTCGGACAGGATGAACACTGAAGCTTTCTTT
J gene: TRBJ2-7; clone size: few; D gene: TRBD2; V gene: TRBV7-6; CDR3 protein: CASSSNGGGGYEQYF; CDR3 DNA: TGTGCCAGCAGCTCGAATGGGGGGGGAGGATACGAGCAGTACTTC
J gene: TRBJ1-2; clone size: NA; D gene: NA; V gene: TRBV5-1; CDR3 protein: CASSPEVKGGTNYGYTF; CDR3 DNA: TGCGCCAGCAGCCCCGAAGTAAAGGGGGGGACTAACTATGGCTACACCTTC
J gene: TRBJ2-7; clone size: NA; D gene: NA; V gene: TRBV9; CDR3 protein: CASSVGTGIDYEQYF; CDR3 DNA: TGTGCCAGCAGCGTAGGTACGGGGATTGACTACGAGCAGTACTTC
J gene: TRBJ2-7; clone size: NA; D gene: TRBD2; V gene: TRBV5-1; CDR3 protein: CASSLGLAGATRGEQYF; CDR3 DNA: TGCGCCAGCAGCCTGGGACTAGCGGGGGCCACCCGAGGGGAGCAGTACTTC